This TCR beta chain was documented in a study of PD-1 blockade in mismatch repair-deficient tumors. TCRdb's table, derived via immunoSEQ multiplex PCR, lists solely in-frame clones and lacks some. The sample yields around 100,000 clones, approximately 80% seen once. This clone came up once. Its antigen is as yet unknown. Every patient had mismatch repair deficiency by PCR or immunohistochemistry. The CDR3 consists of 14 residues. Germline V gene lookup returns CDR1 MDHEN and CDR2 SYDVKM. Trimming removed 6 bases from V and 4 bases from J, with 16 bases in between. General study results and limits: Rapid post-treatment expansion, then contraction, generally preceding radiologic response, marked tumor-resident clones.

The chain combines TRBV28 with TRBJ2-7; a possible D gene is TRBD1 (6 bases). Source: peripheral blood, taken 60 weeks after starting pembrolizumab. This TCR was sampled from an adult with mismatch repair-deficient cancer. The DNA of the CDR3 is TGTGCCAGCAGGTTGGGGACACCAATTTACGAGCAGTACTTC. This sequence encodes CASRLGTPIYEQYF.